This is a list of T cell receptor beta chains from one sample in a study of blood T cell repertoires in COVID-19. Measured with immunoSEQ multiplex PCR; TCRdb has only the in-frame clones, and not every one. In the table there are under 70,000 clones, around 89% of which are singletons. The sample taken for sequencing was PBMCs or T cells enriched from blood (not recorded which). The receptors here all came from a woman aged 40 to 50 who had recovered from COVID-19. The CDR3 runs from the conserved cysteine through the conserved F or W. Fields, in order: J gene, D gene, V gene, clone size, CDR3 protein, CDR3 DNA. A D gene is named only where the DNA matches it firmly. Clone size is given for some rows only: seen once, a few or many times, or a class if the clone is expanded.

TRBJ1-2	-	TRBV4-1	few	CASSQELGSIANYGYTF	TGCGCCAGCAGCCAAGAATTGGGCAGTATAGCTAACTATGGCTACACCTTC
TRBJ2-3	-	TRBV6-5	-	CASSYSIAGADTQYF	TGTGCCAGCAGTTACTCGATTGCAGGGGCAGATACGCAGTATTTT
TRBJ2-7	-	TRBV11-2	-	CASSFDRRKTYEQYF	TGTGCCAGCAGCTTCGACAGGCGAAAAACCTACGAGCAGTACTTC
TRBJ2-7	-	TRBV29-1	-	CSVRIVEQYF	TGCAGCGTTCGTATTGTGGAGCAGTACTTC
TRBJ1-5	TRBD1	TRBV6-5	-	CASRTSGGGQPQHF	TGTGCCAGCAGGACCTCGGGAGGGGGCCAGCCCCAGCATTTT
TRBJ2-3	TRBD2	TRBV18	-	CASSPEELAGASGTQYF	TGTGCCAGCTCACCGGAGGAGCTAGCGGGGGCTTCTGGTACGCAGTATTTT
TRBJ2-3	TRBD2	TRBV10-2	-	CASRASGGEMGTQYF	TGCGCCAGCAGGGCTAGCGGGGGAGAAATGGGTACGCAGTATTTT
TRBJ2-3	TRBD1	TRBV20-1	-	CSVNDRGGTDTQYF	TGCAGTGTTAATGACAGGGGTGGGACAGATACGCAGTATTTT
TRBJ1-2	TRBD1	TRBV27	-	CASSLSGTGVLGYTF	TGTGCCAGCAGTTTATCCGGGACAGGGGTTTTGGGCTACACCTTC
TRBJ2-5	TRBD1	TRBV5-4	-	CASSPGQGRETQYF	TGTGCCAGCAGCCCGGGACAGGGGAGGGAGACCCAGTACTTC
TRBJ1-6	-	TRBV27	few	CASSLNGEESPLHF	TGTGCCAGCAGTTTGAACGGGGAAGAATCACCCCTCCACTTT
TRBJ2-1	TRBD2	TRBV7-2	few	CASSNRRGGNEQFF	TGTGCCAGCAGCAACCGGCGGGGGGGCAATGAGCAGTTCTTC
TRBJ2-6	-	TRBV6-2/TRBV6-3	once	CASSYAWWYTGANVLTF	TGTGCCAGCAGTTACGCATGGTGGTACACTGGGGCCAACGTCCTGACTTTC
TRBJ1-1	-	TRBV2	few	CASRIRNTEAFF	TGTGCCAGCAGAATCAGGAACACTGAAGCTTTCTTT
TRBJ2-7	-	TRBV6-5	-	CASRGDRRSSYEQYF	TGTGCCAGCAGAGGCGACAGAAGGAGCTCCTACGAGCAGTACTTC
TRBJ1-6	TRBD1	TRBV6-5	-	CASSRQGSYNSPLHF	TGTGCCAGCAGTAGACAGGGTTCCTATAATTCACCCCTCCACTTT
TRBJ1-2	-	TRBV6-5	-	CASSYQGMGYTF	TGTGCCAGCAGTTACCAGGGAATGGGCTACACCTTC
TRBJ2-2	-	TRBV5-1	-	CASSSRAGQNTGELFF	TGCGCCAGCAGCTCCCGAGCGGGCCAGAACACCGGGGAGCTGTTTTTT
TRBJ1-1	-	TRBV18	-	CASSGGSGEAFF	TGTGCCAGCTCAGGCGGGTCGGGTGAAGCTTTCTTT
TRBJ1-2	-	TRBV19	-	CASSIAAGYTF	TGTGCCAGTAGTATCGCGGCTGGCTACACCTTC
TRBJ2-1	-	TRBV9	-	CASSVGGVISYNEQFF	TGTGCCAGCAGCGTAGGCGGAGTTATCTCCTACAATGAGCAGTTCTTC
TRBJ2-4	-	TRBV3-1/TRBV3-2	-	CASSREGVGKNIQYF	TGTGCCAGCAGCCGTGAGGGGGTAGGGAAAAACATTCAGTACTTC
TRBJ2-3	TRBD2	TRBV6-4	-	CASSDSASGGSTDTQYF	TGTGCCAGCAGTGACTCCGCTAGCGGGGGGAGCACAGATACGCAGTATTTT
TRBJ1-1	-	TRBV11-3	-	CASSLDQEGSAFF	TGTGCCAGCAGCTTAGATCAGGAGGGTTCGGCTTTCTTT
TRBJ1-1	TRBD1	TRBV5-6	-	CASSPDRVGTEAFF	TGTGCCAGCAGCCCAGACAGGGTTGGGACTGAAGCTTTCTTT
TRBJ1-2	-	TRBV27	-	CASSLSAGNYGYTF	TGTGCCAGCAGTTTATCCGCCGGGAACTATGGCTACACCTTC
TRBJ1-1	TRBD1	TRBV2	-	CASSEGQANTEAFF	TGTGCCAGCAGTGAGGGACAGGCGAACACTGAAGCTTTCTTT
TRBJ1-2	-	TRBV12-3/TRBV12-4	-	CASSYSSYGYTF	TGTGCCAGCAGTTATTCGTCCTATGGCTACACCTTC
TRBJ2-3	TRBD1	TRBV5-8	-	CASSLGLKTGGLDTQYF	TGTGCCAGCAGCTTGGGGCTCAAGACAGGGGGTCTAGATACGCAGTATTTT
TRBJ2-3	-	TRBV6-2/TRBV6-3	-	CASTPAGMSTDTQYF	TGTGCCAGCACCCCTGCCGGGATGAGCACAGATACGCAGTATTTT
TRBJ2-7	TRBD1	TRBV7-8	once	CASSRTDRGLYEQYF	TGTGCCAGCAGCCGCACCGACAGGGGGCTCTACGAGCAGTACTTC
TRBJ2-1	TRBD2	TRBV9	once	CASSSLSGGDSGEQFF	TGTGCCAGCAGCTCCCTCAGCGGGGGGGATTCAGGAGAGCAGTTCTTC
TRBJ2-3	TRBD1	TRBV6-8	-	CASISDRGLTDTQYF	TGTGCCAGCATCTCGGACAGGGGGCTTACAGATACGCAGTATTTT
TRBJ1-2	-	TRBV7-2	-	CASSSSRRNIANYGYTF	TGTGCCAGCAGCTCGTCGCGGAGAAACATAGCTAACTATGGCTACACCTTC
TRBJ2-2	TRBD2	TRBV27	-	CASSKGLAGGISGELFF	TGTGCCAGCAGTAAAGGACTAGCGGGGGGGATTTCCGGGGAGCTGTTTTTT
TRBJ1-4	-	TRBV5-4	-	CASSRGAKLFF	TGTGCCAGCAGCCGGGGGGCAAAACTGTTTTTT
TRBJ1-6	TRBD1	TRBV4-1	-	CASSQDRGRGSNSPLHF	TGCGCCAGCAGCCAAGATCGAGGCAGGGGGAGTAATTCACCCCTCCACTTT
TRBJ1-2	TRBD1	TRBV24-1	-	CATSDADRGFYGYTF	TGTGCCACCAGTGATGCAGACAGGGGGTTTTATGGCTACACCTTC
TRBJ1-4	-	TRBV11-3	-	CASSSTATNEKLFF	TGTGCCAGCAGCTCGACAGCAACTAATGAAAAACTGTTTTTT
TRBJ2-5	TRBD2	TRBV5-4	-	CASSSGLAGAGETQYF	TGTGCCAGCAGCTCGGGACTAGCGGGGGCCGGGGAGACCCAGTACTTC
TRBJ2-1	TRBD2	TRBV19	few	CASSIGTSGGKNNEQFF	TGTGCCAGTAGTATAGGGACTAGCGGGGGAAAGAACAATGAGCAGTTCTTC
TRBJ2-1	-	TRBV2	-	CASASQGPLPGGYNEQFF	TGTGCCAGCGCCAGCCAGGGCCCCTTACCAGGGGGGTACAATGAGCAGTTCTTC
TRBJ1-2	-	TRBV12-3/TRBV12-4	few	CATGPGEGYTF	TGTGCTACGGGACCAGGGGAGGGCTACACCTTC
TRBJ2-1	TRBD2	TRBV5-4	-	CASSSGDSGGYEQFF	TGTGCCAGCAGCTCAGGAGATAGCGGGGGTTATGAGCAGTTCTTC
TRBJ2-7	-	TRBV5-8	once	CASRRRAYEQYF	TGTGCCAGCAGACGACGGGCCTACGAGCAGTACTTC
TRBJ1-2	-	TRBV19	-	CASSEDGSYGYTF	TGTGCCAGTAGTGAGGACGGGAGCTATGGCTACACCTTC
TRBJ1-2	-	TRBV11-2	-	CASRWREFCYGYTF	TGTGCCAGCAGGTGGAGAGAGTTTTGCTATGGCTACACCTTC
TRBJ1-2	-	TRBV27	-	CASSSGVNNYGYTF	TGTGCCAGCAGTTCGGGGGTAAATAACTATGGCTACACCTTC
TRBJ1-2	TRBD1	TRBV6-5	-	CASSYSGTGDNGYTF	TGTGCCAGCAGTTACTCCGGGACAGGGGATAATGGCTACACCTTC